This TCR beta chain was retrieved from a study of T-cell memory formation after mild COVID-19 (dated by TCRdb to the early 2020s). Describing the broader study: Most TCR sequence clusters were specific to one of the two donors. In a couple of donors, T-cell clones that expanded and contracted after mild COVID-19 were tracked by sequencing TCRalpha and TCRbeta repertoires over time. Two young, previously healthy adult volunteers made up the cohort, one male and one female.

PBMCs were isolated by Ficoll-Paque density gradient centrifugation. This clonotype was seen only a few times. Its binding antigen is unknown. Nothing much larger sits one base from this clone, and base qualities are not available. V trim: 5 bases; J trim: 9 bases; unmatched bases: 5. Sequences SEHNR (CDR1) and FQNEAQ (CDR2) are obtained from the germline V gene (reference sequence). The CDR3 runs 13 residues from the cysteine to the phenylalanine. Only CDR3 DNA remains: 39 bases, in frame from the first base. The paper as a whole reports these results and caveats: Some responding clones were found in pre-infection memory, which suggests that pre-existing cross-reactive memory T cells took part in the SARS-CoV-2 response. Contracting CD4+ clones turned up mainly in the CM and EM memory subsets, whereas EMRA was where CD8+ clones were enriched. Clones that contracted from day 15 to 85 showed balanced CD4/CD8 phenotypes, whereas a second wave of clones that expanded from day 15 to 37 leaned towards CD4+. The study covered only two mild cases, and larger cohorts including severe cases with pre-infection samples were considered necessary. SARS-CoV-2 specificity of the second-wave clones peaking on day 37 was not confirmed.

Reads for this sample came from an Illumina NovaSeq 6000. TCRalpha and TCRbeta cDNA libraries were constructed by 5'RACE with constant-segment primers, with sample barcodes and unique molecular identifiers being introduced. Trizol reagent was used to extract RNA from every sample. Amplification of the libraries took two PCR steps, and the second step added a second sample barcode plus Illumina TruSeq adapters. The libraries were sequenced on an Illumina NovaSeq using 2 x 150 bp paired-end reads. The original methods were these. The reads were demultiplexed and collapsed into UMI-guided consensus sequences using migec v1.2.7. Using mixcr v2.1.11, UMI consensuses were aligned to TRA and TRB V and J templates and then assembled into clonotypes. Clonotypes were classified as expanded or contracted when called significant by both edgeR and NoisET, with noise models trained on biological replicates. For edgeR calls, a false discovery rate-adjusted p below 0.01 and a log2 fold-change threshold of 1 were applied. As an exploratory analysis of dynamics, max-normalized trajectories of the 1000 most abundant clonotypes were examined by PCA with hierarchical clustering. Separately sequenced CD4+ and CD8+ repertoires were used to assign the CD4 or CD8 phenotype of responding clones. The public reads were run again by TCRdb, first through fastp at Q25 and then through MiXCR, and only productive beta chains were kept. A single entry per CDR3 protein holds the most common genes and DNA from its merged rows. TCRdb's processing, not the authors' own work, is the source of the V and J calls. Here the sample has some 490,000 distinct CDR3 sequences; roughly 18% occur a single time. 10% to 15% of the sample is held by the ten biggest clonotypes.

The sequenced sample consisted of PBMCs or a T cell subset sorted from them (not recorded which). This TCR was recovered from an adult woman who had mild COVID-19 (a few samples of this study predate the infection). The sample titles of this study are shuffled in the database, so cell type and time point are left out; the donor was told from shared clones. The chain links TRBV7-9 with TRBJ1-1; 11 of the junction bases match TRBD1. The CDR3 protein: CASSTRTGGQAFF. The nucleotide sequence is TGTGCCAGCAGCACCCGGACAGGGGGCCAAGCTTTCTTT.